The present T cell receptor beta chain was sequenced within a study of control samples from healthy donors and cancer patients. Libraries were prepared by immunoSEQ multiplex PCR; TCRdb keeps only in-frame clonotypes and omits some of them. Seen here are 110,000 to 150,000 clones, under 95% observed once, and the top ten hold around 7.3%. V was pared by 6 bases and J by 9 bases, with 21 bases between. The CDR3 spans 15 residues. Germline values: CDR1 MNHEY, CDR2 SVGAGI. Sequencing was carried out using blood. This clonotype originated in a young man in good health. The rearrangement links TRBV6-5 to TRBJ1-5; possibly TRBD1 for D (5 bases). The CDR3: CASSRDLASVGPQHF. For the CDR3, the DNA is TGTGCCAGCAGCCGGGACCTAGCTTCTGTGGGGCCCCAGCATTTT.